The source of this TCR beta chain is a study of a mutant IDH1 vaccine in newly diagnosed glioma. Study summary: Before enrollment, the patients had been treated with radiotherapy alone, temozolomide alone, or both together. Most of them had received both.

General study results and limits: Immune responses arising from the vaccine appeared in 80% to 95% of patients.

This CDR3 has 16 residues. V was cut by 3 bases and J by 0 bases, with 11 bases left in between. In germline, CDR1 is KGHSH, CDR2 LQKENI. Time point noted: week 5, during vaccination. All doses held 300 ug of mutant IDH1 20-mer peptide, with topical imiquimod. New astrocytomas of WHO grade 3 or 4 that were IDH1-mutant and ATRX-lost were found in the donors. Some clones are missing from TCRdb's copy, which holds only in-frame ones; the method was immunoSEQ multiplex PCR. The sample lists some 36,000 clones; more than 80% were seen once. With regard to this clone: What it binds is not known.

This chain links TRBV18 with TRBJ2-2; D gene unclear. This clonotype originated in a middle-aged man with glioma. The sequencing here drew on PBMCs, taken from a glioma patient whose treatment included an IDH1 peptide vaccine. This CDR3 is CASSPLLRANTGELFF. Written as DNA, the CDR3 is TGTGCCAGCTCACCCTTGCTTAGGGCGAACACCGGGGAGCTGTTTTTT.